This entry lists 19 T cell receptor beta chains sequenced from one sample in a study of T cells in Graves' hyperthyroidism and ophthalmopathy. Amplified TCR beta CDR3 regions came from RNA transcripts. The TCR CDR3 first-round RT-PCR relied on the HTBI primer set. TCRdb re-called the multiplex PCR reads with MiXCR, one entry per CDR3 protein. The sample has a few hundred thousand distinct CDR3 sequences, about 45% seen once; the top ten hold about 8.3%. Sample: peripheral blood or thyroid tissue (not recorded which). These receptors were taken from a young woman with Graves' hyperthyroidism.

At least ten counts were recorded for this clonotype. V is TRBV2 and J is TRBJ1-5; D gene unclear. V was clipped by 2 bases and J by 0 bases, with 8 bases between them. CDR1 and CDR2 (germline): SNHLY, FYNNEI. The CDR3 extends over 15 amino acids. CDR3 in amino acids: CASSEFLYSNQPQHF. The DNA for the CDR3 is TGTGCCAGCAGTGAATTCTTGTATAGCAATCAGCCCCAGCATTTT.

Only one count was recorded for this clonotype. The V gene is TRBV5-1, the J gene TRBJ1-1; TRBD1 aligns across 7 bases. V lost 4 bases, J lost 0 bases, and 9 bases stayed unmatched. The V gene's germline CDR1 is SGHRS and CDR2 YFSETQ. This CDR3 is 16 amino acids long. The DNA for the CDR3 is TGCGCCAGCAGCCAAGGGGACAGCCGGATGAACACTGAAGCTTTCTTT. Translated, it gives CASSQGDSRMNTEAFF.

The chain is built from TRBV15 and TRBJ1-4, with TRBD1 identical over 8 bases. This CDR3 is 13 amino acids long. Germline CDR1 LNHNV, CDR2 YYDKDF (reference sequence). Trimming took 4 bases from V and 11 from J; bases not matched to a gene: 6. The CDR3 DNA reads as TGTGCCACCAGCACTTCGGGACAGGAGAAACTGTTTTTT. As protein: CATSTSGQEKLFF.

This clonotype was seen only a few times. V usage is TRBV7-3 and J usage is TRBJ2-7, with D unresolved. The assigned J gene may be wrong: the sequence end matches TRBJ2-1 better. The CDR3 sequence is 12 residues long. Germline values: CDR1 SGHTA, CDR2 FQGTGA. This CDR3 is CASSYNSGEQFF. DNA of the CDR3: TGTGCCAGCAGCTATAACTCCGGTGAGCAGTTCTTC.

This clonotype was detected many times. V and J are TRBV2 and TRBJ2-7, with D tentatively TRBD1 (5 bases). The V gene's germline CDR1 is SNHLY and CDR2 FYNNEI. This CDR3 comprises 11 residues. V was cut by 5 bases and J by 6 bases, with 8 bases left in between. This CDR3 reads CASSPRAEQYF. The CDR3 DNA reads TGTGCCAGCAGTCCCAGGGCCGAGCAGTACTTC.

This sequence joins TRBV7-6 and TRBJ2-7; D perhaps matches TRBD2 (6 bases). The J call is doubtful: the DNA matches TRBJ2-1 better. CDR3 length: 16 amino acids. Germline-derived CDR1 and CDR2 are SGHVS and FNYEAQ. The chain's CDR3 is CASSHYQEGGINEQFF. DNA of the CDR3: TGTGCCAGCAGTCATTACCAGGAGGGCGGAATCAATGAGCAGTTCTTC.

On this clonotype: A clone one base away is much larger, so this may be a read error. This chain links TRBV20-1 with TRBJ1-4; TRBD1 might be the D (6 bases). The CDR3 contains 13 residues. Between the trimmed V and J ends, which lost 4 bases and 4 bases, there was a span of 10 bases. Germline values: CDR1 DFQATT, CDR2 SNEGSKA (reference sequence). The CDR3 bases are TGCAGTGCTATGGACAGATTTAATGAAAAACTGTTTTTT. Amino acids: CSAMDRFNEKLFF.

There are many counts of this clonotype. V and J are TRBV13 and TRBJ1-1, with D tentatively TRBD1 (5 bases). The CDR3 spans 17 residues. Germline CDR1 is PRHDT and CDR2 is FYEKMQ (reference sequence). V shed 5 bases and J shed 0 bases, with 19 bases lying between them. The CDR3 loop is CASSPRGGATLNTEAFF. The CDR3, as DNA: TGTGCCAGCAGCCCGCGGGGAGGGGCCACGTTGAACACTGAAGCTTTCTTT.

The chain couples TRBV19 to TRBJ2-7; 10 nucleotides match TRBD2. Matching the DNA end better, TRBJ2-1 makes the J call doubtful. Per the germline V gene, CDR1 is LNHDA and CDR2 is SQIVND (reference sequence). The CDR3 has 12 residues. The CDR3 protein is CASSSSGRKQFF. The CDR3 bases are TGTGCCAGTAGCAGTAGCGGGAGGAAGCAGTTCTTC.

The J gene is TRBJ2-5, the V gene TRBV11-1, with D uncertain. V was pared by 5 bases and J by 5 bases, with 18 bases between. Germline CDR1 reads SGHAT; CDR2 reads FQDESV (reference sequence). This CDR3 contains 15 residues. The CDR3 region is CASSPRWRGLETQYF. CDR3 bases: TGTGCCAGCAGCCCCAGGTGGCGCGGCTTGGAGACCCAGTACTTC. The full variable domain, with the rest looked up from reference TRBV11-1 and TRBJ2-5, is EAEVAQSPRYKITEKSQAVAFWCDPISGHATLYWYRQILGQGPELLVQFQDESVVDDSQLPKDRFSAERLKGVDSTLKIQPAELGDSAMYLCASSPRWRGLETQYFGPGTRLLVL.

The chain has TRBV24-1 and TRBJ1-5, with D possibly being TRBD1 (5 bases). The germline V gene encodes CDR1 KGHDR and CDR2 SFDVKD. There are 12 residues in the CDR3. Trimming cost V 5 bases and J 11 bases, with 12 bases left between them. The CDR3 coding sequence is TGTGCCACCAGTGGACAGCAAGAGACCCAGCATTTT. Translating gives CATSGQQETQHF.

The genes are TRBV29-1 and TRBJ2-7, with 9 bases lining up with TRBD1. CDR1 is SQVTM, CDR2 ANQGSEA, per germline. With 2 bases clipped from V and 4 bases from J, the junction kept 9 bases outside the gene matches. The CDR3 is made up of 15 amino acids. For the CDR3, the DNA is TGCAGCGTTGAACGGGACGGACAGGGGATATACGAGCAGTACTTC. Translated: CSVERDGQGIYEQYF.

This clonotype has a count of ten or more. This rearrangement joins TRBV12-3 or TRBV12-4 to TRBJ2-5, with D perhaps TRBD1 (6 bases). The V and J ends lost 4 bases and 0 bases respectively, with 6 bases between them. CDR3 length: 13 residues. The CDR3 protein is CASSSGDQETQYF. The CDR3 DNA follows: TGTGCCAGCAGTTCAGGGGACCAAGAGACCCAGTACTTC.

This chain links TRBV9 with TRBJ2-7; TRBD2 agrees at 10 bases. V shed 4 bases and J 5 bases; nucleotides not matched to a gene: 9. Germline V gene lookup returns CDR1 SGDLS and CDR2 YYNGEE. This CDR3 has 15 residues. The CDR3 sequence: CASSQVQAGGNEQYF. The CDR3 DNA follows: TGTGCCAGCAGCCAAGTGCAAGCGGGAGGGAACGAGCAGTACTTC.

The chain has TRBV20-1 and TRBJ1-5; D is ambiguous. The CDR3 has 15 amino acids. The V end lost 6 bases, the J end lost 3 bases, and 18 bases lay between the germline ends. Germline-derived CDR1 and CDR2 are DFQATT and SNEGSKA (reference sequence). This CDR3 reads CSAQSIRRNNQPQHF. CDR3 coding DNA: TGCAGTGCCCAGTCTATCCGAAGGAACAATCAGCCCCAGCATTTT.

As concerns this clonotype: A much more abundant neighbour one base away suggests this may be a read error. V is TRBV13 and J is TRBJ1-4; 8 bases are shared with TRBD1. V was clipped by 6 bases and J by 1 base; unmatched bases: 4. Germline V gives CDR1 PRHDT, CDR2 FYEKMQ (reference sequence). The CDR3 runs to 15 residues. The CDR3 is CASSYDRGTNEKLFF. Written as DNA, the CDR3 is TGTGCCAGCAGTTACGACAGGGGAACTAATGAAAAACTGTTTTTT. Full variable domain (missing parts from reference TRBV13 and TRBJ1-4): AAGVIQSPRHLIKEKRETATLKCYPIPRHDTVYWYQQGPGQDPQFLISFYEKMQSDKGSIPDRFSAQQFSDYHSELNMSSLELGDSALYFCASSYDRGTNEKLFFGSGTQLSVL.

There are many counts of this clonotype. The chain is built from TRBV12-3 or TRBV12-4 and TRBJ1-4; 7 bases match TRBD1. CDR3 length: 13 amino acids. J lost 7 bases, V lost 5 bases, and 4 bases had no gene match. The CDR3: CASSETGVEKLFF. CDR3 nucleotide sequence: TGTGCCAGCAGTGAAACAGGGGTTGAAAAACTGTTTTTT.

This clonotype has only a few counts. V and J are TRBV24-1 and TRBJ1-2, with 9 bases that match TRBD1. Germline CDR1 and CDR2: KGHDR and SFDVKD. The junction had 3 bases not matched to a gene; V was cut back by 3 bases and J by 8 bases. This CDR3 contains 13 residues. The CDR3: CATSDGGTGGYTF. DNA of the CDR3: TGTGCCACCAGTGATGGTGGGACAGGGGGCTACACCTTC.

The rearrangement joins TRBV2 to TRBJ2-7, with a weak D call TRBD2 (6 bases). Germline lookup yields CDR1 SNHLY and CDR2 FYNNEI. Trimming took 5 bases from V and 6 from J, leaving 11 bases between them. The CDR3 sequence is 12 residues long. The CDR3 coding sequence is TGTGCCAGCAGTTCAGAGGGACTCGAGCAGTACTTC. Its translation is CASSSEGLEQYF.